The source of this TCR beta chain is a study of Ad26.COV2.S vaccination and SARS-CoV-2 variants. Background on the study: COV1001, an Ad26.COV2.S trial, supplied this vaccine-arm donor. Ad26.COV2.S shots went into the muscle once or twice, 56 days apart.

Treatment meaning: roughly 19 received Ad26.COV2.S at low or high dose, single or two shots; 5 received placebo; per-sample allocation not given. Sampling happened 63 days after the first vaccine or placebo injection. Expressing Wuhan-strain SARS-CoV-2 spike, an Ad26 vector served as the vaccine. As to this clone: Its antigen is unknown.

This CDR3 is 14 amino acids long. Germline assignment: CDR1 MNHEY and CDR2 SMNVEV (reference sequence). V was trimmed by 1 base and J by 4 bases, leaving 8 bases between them. General study results and limits: Vaccine and placebo groups showed comparable non-spike TCR breadth.

Generated by immunoSEQ multiplex PCR, the TCRdb table keeps only in-frame clones and is missing some. The table includes 350,000 to 500,000 clones, 85% to 90% detected once. The source was peripheral blood, collected in a trial of Ad26.COV2.S vaccine versus placebo. The rearrangement uses TRBV27 and TRBJ1-5; no reliable D call. The sequence was collected from a person aged 18-65 years who received the Ad26.COV2.S COVID-19 vaccine or a placebo. CDR3 residues: CASSLLGRNQPQHF. The CDR3 DNA reads TGTGCCAGCAGTTTATTAGGACGGAATCAGCCCCAGCATTTT.